This T cell receptor (beta chain) was observed in a study of T cells in Graves' hyperthyroidism and ophthalmopathy. RNA transcripts yielded amplified TCR beta CDR3 regions. The study used the HTBI primer set for a first-round RT-PCR of the TCR CDR3. Via MiXCR, TCRdb re-called the multiplex PCR reads, giving one row per CDR3 protein. Of roughly 300,000 distinct CDR3 sequences in the sample, approximately 15% are singletons; the top ten hold 20% to 25%. A few counts support this clonotype. V dropped 3 bases and J dropped 7 bases, with 7 bases sitting between them. CDR3 length equals 13 residues. Germline V gene sequence: CDR1 MGHDK, CDR2 SYGVNS.

The chain couples TRBV25-1 to TRBJ1-6; D is undetermined. This clonotype originated in a woman younger than 45 with Graves' hyperthyroidism. Sequencing was performed on blood. The CDR3 sequence is CASSEMGNSPLHF. The CDR3 DNA follows: TGTGCCAGCAGTGAGATGGGAAATTCACCCCTCCACTTT.